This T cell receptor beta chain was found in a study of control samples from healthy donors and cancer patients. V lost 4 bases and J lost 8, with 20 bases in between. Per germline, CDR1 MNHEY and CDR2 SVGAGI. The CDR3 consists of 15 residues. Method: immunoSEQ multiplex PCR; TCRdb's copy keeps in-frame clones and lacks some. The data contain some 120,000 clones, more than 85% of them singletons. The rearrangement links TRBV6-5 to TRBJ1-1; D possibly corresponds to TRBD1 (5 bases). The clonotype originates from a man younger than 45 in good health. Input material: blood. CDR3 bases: TGTGCCAGCAGTTCCGTAGGAGGGGTTCGCGGGGAAGCTTTCTTT. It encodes CASSSVGGVRGEAFF.